The 26 T cell receptor beta chains below all came from one sample that was sequenced in a study of cytomegalovirus exposure and HLA in healthy donors. A multiplex PCR was run with 60 Vbeta primers and 13 Jbeta primers. TCRdb's table, derived via immunoSEQ multiplex PCR, lists solely in-frame clones and lacks some. This sample has 160,000 or so clones, with about four fifths found just once. The sample comprised PBMCs. These receptors were collected from a woman aged 18-35 years in good health and CMV-seropositive.

V usage is TRBV29-1 and J usage is TRBJ2-5; the D gene is possibly TRBD2 (6 bases). The V end was cut by 6 bases, the J end by 2 bases, with 16 bases between. Germline values: CDR1 SQVTM, CDR2 ANQGSEA. This CDR3 spans 14 amino acids. CDR3 coding DNA: TGCAGCGTGGACTATTTCGGGTTACAAGAGACCCAGTACTTC. Translating gives CSVDYFGLQETQYF.

To note about this clone: An end of the junction differs from the germline gene, which may be a read error. The CDR3 DNA is TGTGCCAGTAGCGTCACGGCGGGGGCAAACACCGGGGAGCTGTTTTTT. It specifies CASSVTAGANTGELFF. The chain joins TRBV9 to TRBJ2-2; a possible D gene is TRBD2 (7 bases). In germline, CDR1 is SGDLS, CDR2 YYNGEE. The CDR3 extends over 16 amino acids.

DNA for the CDR3: TGCGCCAGCAGCTTGGCCCAATCCACTAGCGGGGGTGAGCAGTACTTC. Translation gives CASSLAQSTSGGEQYF. The gene calls are TRBV5-1 and TRBJ2-7, with 11 bases aligning to TRBD2. The junction had 9 bases not matched to a gene; V was cut back by 0 bases and J by 7 bases. Germline V CDR1 and CDR2: SGHRS, YFSETQ. CDR3 size: 16 residues.

The chain carries TRBV2 and TRBJ1-1; TRBD1 matches at 7 bases. The CDR3 spans 13 residues. Germline V gives CDR1 SNHLY, CDR2 FYNNEI. The junction had 3 bases not matched to a gene; V was cut back by 5 bases and J by 3 bases. This CDR3 is CASSYQGDTEAFF. In nucleotides, the CDR3 is TGTGCCAGCAGTTACCAGGGGGACACTGAAGCTTTCTTT.

This clone was picked up a small number of times. This sequence joins TRBV5-1 and TRBJ1-6, with a weak D call TRBD1 (6 bases). V lost 0 bases to trimming and J lost 7 bases, with 14 bases between them. Germline assignment: CDR1 SGHRS and CDR2 YFSETQ. This CDR3 is built from 16 residues. The CDR3 sequence is CASSLGQQGGNSPLHF. The CDR3 coding sequence is TGCGCCAGCAGCTTGGGGCAACAGGGCGGGAATTCACCCCTCCACTTT.

The chain joins TRBV9 to TRBJ2-1; perhaps TRBD1 as D (8 bases). The germline V gene encodes CDR1 SGDLS and CDR2 YYNGEE. The CDR3 totals 14 residues. Trimming cost V 5 bases and J 8 bases, with 17 bases left between them. This chain's CDR3 is CASSPWTGRDEQFF. CDR3 DNA: TGTGCCAGCAGTCCTTGGACAGGGAGGGATGAGCAGTTCTTC.

A single count supports this clone. The rearrangement links TRBV6-6 to TRBJ1-4; the D gene is possibly TRBD1 (5 bases). Trimming removed 6 bases from V and 4 bases from J, with 12 bases in between. CDR1 and CDR2 (germline): MNHNY, SVGAGI (reference sequence). The CDR3 has 14 amino acids. The CDR3 spells CASSRGGVNEKLFF. The CDR3 DNA reads TGTGCCAGCAGCCGTGGGGGGGTTAATGAAAAACTGTTTTTT.

The chain couples TRBV7-8 to TRBJ1-1, with 7 positions matching TRBD1. The CDR3 has 13 amino acids. CDR1 is SGHVS and CDR2 is FQNEAQ in the germline V gene. V trimming: 0 bases; J trimming: 12 bases; junction bases outside the gene matches: 7. The CDR3 DNA is TGTGCCAGCAGCTTAGCGCTTCAGGGGGTGTCTTTCTTT. Translated, it gives CASSLALQGVSFF.

This chain uses TRBV5-4 with TRBJ1-5; TRBD1 matches at 9 bases. Germline lookup yields CDR1 SGHNT and CDR2 YYREEE (reference sequence). V was pared by 0 bases and J by 3 bases, with 1 base of the junction left unmatched. CDR3 length: 15 residues. Here the CDR3 reads CASSLGQGDNQPQHF. Written as DNA, the CDR3 is TGTGCCAGCAGCTTGGGACAGGGGGACAATCAGCCCCAGCATTTT.

V usage is TRBV11-3 and J usage is TRBJ2-1; 8 nucleotides match TRBD2. The junction had 7 bases not matched to a gene; V was cut back by 4 bases and J by 8 bases. The CDR3 length is 14 residues. Germline CDR1 and CDR2: SGHNT and YENEEA. CDR3 coding DNA: TGTGCCAGCAGCTCCCGGGGGGGGACCGATGAGCAGTTCTTC. This encodes CASSSRGGTDEQFF.

The chain recombines TRBV19 with TRBJ1-2, with D tentatively TRBD1 (6 bases). Germline V gene data show CDR1 as LNHDA and CDR2 as SQIVND (reference sequence). Trimming took 9 bases from V and 8 from J, leaving 22 bases between them. The length of the CDR3 is 14 residues. The CDR3 sequence: CASGRQGSDGGYTF. CDR3 in DNA: TGTGCCAGCGGGAGGCAGGGGAGTGATGGGGGCTACACCTTC.

The V gene is TRBV19, the J gene TRBJ1-1; D uncertain. Trimming shortened V by 3 bases and J by 7 bases, and 9 bases separated the two germline ends. The CDR3 has 12 amino acids. CDR1 and CDR2 (germline): LNHDA, SQIVND (reference sequence). The CDR3 sequence is CASSIGAVEAFF. The CDR3 DNA reads as TGTGCCAGTAGTATTGGAGCGGTTGAAGCTTTCTTT.

The chain links TRBV5-1 to TRBJ2-5; D unresolved. The CDR3 loop spans 13 amino acids. The V gene's germline CDR1 is SGHRS and CDR2 YFSETQ. V was shortened by 1 base and J by 4 bases, with 8 bases between the two germline ends. CDR3 nucleotides: TGCGCCAGCAGCTTGAGTCCGGGAGAGACCCAGTACTTC. Protein sequence: CASSLSPGETQYF.

The chain is built from TRBV6-1 and TRBJ1-1; maybe TRBD1 (5 bases). Germline V gene lookup returns CDR1 MNHNS and CDR2 SASEGT. The CDR3 runs 14 residues. V lost 4 bases to trimming and J lost 3 bases, with 12 bases between them. The CDR3 reads CASSAVTVYTEAFF. CDR3 bases: TGTGCCAGCAGTGCTGTGACAGTATACACTGAAGCTTTCTTT.

The chain's CDR3 is CAIGNSGITGEKLFF. In nucleotides, the CDR3 is TGTGCCATCGGTAACTCGGGTATTACGGGTGAAAAACTGTTTTTT. This sequence joins TRBV10-3 and TRBJ1-4; D is unclear. V dropped 8 bases and J dropped 7 bases, with 20 bases sitting between them. This CDR3 has 15 amino acids. Germline V gene sequence: CDR1 ENHRY, CDR2 SYGVKD.

The sample holds one count of this clone. The chain carries TRBV13 and TRBJ2-7, with a possible D match to TRBD2 (6 bases). The CDR3 has 16 amino acids. CDR1 and CDR2 from the germline V gene are PRHDT and FYEKMQ (reference sequence). Trimming removed 4 bases from V and 1 base from J, with 17 bases in between. CDR3 sequence (DNA): TGTGCCAGCAGCTCCCAGTCATTCGCGGGGTCCTACGAGCAGTACTTC. The encoded protein is CASSSQSFAGSYEQYF.

The V call is TRBV11-2, the J call TRBJ1-2; TRBD1 matches 9 bases. V was pared by 4 bases and J by 7 bases, with 10 bases of the junction left unmatched. This CDR3 comprises 15 residues. Looked up from germline, CDR1 is SGHAT and CDR2 is FQNNGV. The CDR3 loop is CASSSRQGELSGYTF. The CDR3 region has the DNA TGTGCCAGCAGCTCCCGACAGGGGGAGTTAAGTGGCTACACCTTC.

The sample holds a few counts of this clone. This sequence joins TRBV5-1 and TRBJ2-2, with D perhaps TRBD2 (7 bases). In germline, CDR1 is SGHRS, CDR2 YFSETQ. The CDR3 loop spans 15 amino acids. Trimming removed 3 bases from V and 6 bases from J, with 15 bases in between. CDR3 in amino acids: CASSSGGGLAGELFF. CDR3 DNA: TGCGCCAGCAGCTCGGGCGGGGGCCTCGCCGGGGAGCTGTTTTTT.

This rearrangement joins TRBV7-2 to TRBJ1-4, with D perhaps matching TRBD1 (6 bases). Germline V lookup: CDR1 SGHTA, CDR2 FQGNSA. Deletions cut 1 base from V and 2 bases from J, with 11 bases between. The CDR3 loop spans 16 amino acids. The CDR3 spells CASSLGSGQTNEKLFF. The CDR3 nucleotides are TGTGCCAGCAGCTTAGGCAGCGGACAGACTAATGAAAAACTGTTTTTT. Together with reference TRBV7-2 and TRBJ1-4, the CDR3 gives the full variable domain: GAGVSQSPSNKVTEKGKDVELRCDPISGHTALYWYRQSLGQGLEFLIYFQGNSAPDKSGLPSDRFSAERTGGSVSTLTIQRTQQEDSAVYLCASSLGSGQTNEKLFFGSGTQLSVL.

The genes are TRBV2 and TRBJ2-5; D unresolved. V was pared by 6 bases and J by 1 base, with 12 bases between. The CDR3 loop spans 14 amino acids. From germline, CDR1 is SNHLY and CDR2 FYNNEI. The CDR3: CASRVTQSQETQYF. CDR3 nucleotides: TGTGCCAGCAGGGTCACACAGAGCCAAGAGACCCAGTACTTC.

The chain uses TRBV7-9 and TRBJ1-5; a possible D gene is TRBD1 (6 bases). The CDR3 is made up of 15 amino acids. CDR1 is SEHNR and CDR2 is FQNEAQ in the germline V gene (reference sequence). V was cut by 1 base and J by 3 bases, with 10 bases left in between. The CDR3, as DNA: TGTGCCAGCAGCTTAGGGGGGCTCCCCAATCAGCCCCAGCATTTT. It is translated as CASSLGGLPNQPQHF.

The chain links TRBV28 to TRBJ1-6; D not resolved. Trimming took off 4 bases at V and 1 base at J, with 20 bases between the two ends. Germline V gene lookup returns CDR1 MDHEN and CDR2 SYDVKM. CDR3 length equals 19 residues. In DNA, the CDR3 is TGTGCCAGCAGTTCCAAGTTTCAAGTGTTTCGGTCCTATAATTCACCCCTCCACTTT. Its translation: CASSSKFQVFRSYNSPLHF.

This chain uses TRBV19 with TRBJ1-5, with D possibly TRBD1 on 5 matching bases. The CDR3 length is 14 residues. V was clipped by 9 bases and J by 11 bases, with 23 bases between them. The germline CDR1 and CDR2 sequences are LNHDA and SQIVND (reference sequence). The chain's CDR3 is CASGGDGGLRAQHF. CDR3 DNA: TGTGCCAGCGGGGGAGACGGAGGTCTCCGGGCCCAGCATTTT.

This clone was detected only a few times. This sequence joins TRBV27 and TRBJ2-7, with TRBD1 identical over 9 bases. CDR1 is MNHEY, CDR2 SMNVEV, per germline (reference sequence). This CDR3 region has 14 residues. J lost 2 bases, V lost 2 bases, and 1 base had no gene match. The CDR3 region has the DNA TGTGCCAGCAGTTTAGGGGACAGGGCCTACGAGCAGTACTTC. Protein product: CASSLGDRAYEQYF.

A single count supports this clone. The chain combines TRBV7-9 with TRBJ1-6, with a possible D match to TRBD1 (5 bases). Trimming took 6 bases from V and 10 from J, leaving 10 bases between them. CDR1 and CDR2 from the germline V gene are SEHNR and FQNEAQ (reference sequence). There are 12 residues in the CDR3. For the CDR3, the DNA is TGTGCCAGCAGTCCGGGGGACTCACCCCTCCACTTT. Protein sequence: CASSPGDSPLHF.

This chain connects TRBV28 to TRBJ1-5; 10 nucleotides match TRBD1. The trim removed 4 bases at V and 5 bases at J, leaving 5 bases unmatched. Germline V gene data show CDR1 as MDHEN and CDR2 as SYDVKM. This CDR3 is built from 15 residues. The CDR3 region has the DNA TGTGCCAGCAGTTCCGGACAGGGGGTATATCAGCCCCAGCATTTT. It specifies CASSSGQGVYQPQHF.